Each of the 28 T cell receptor beta chains below was sequenced from the same sample in a study of beta chain features in type 1 diabetes. The study reverse transcribed the entire isolated RNA, so it sequenced expressed TCRB transcripts. Sequencing used immunoSEQ multiplex PCR; TCRdb keeps in-frame clones, though not all of them. The sample lists some 150,000 clones, over 9.5% occurring once. The sequencing sample was made of naive CD4+ T cells from blood. The receptors shown here come from a young man in good health.

In its sample, this clone was seen a few times. J is TRBJ1-1 and V is TRBV29-1; 7 bases align to TRBD1. V shed 7 bases, J shed 5 bases, and the junction held 10 bases outside the gene matches. CDR1 and CDR2 from the germline V gene are SQVTM and ANQGSEA. This CDR3 contains 13 residues. Written as DNA, the CDR3 is TGCAGCGCCGGTGCCGGGACAGAGACTGAAGCTTTCTTT. Translating it yields CSAGAGTETEAFF.

For this clone: A junction end diverges from the germline sequence, so it may reflect a read error. The sample holds other DNA sequences that translate to the same CDR3. The chain combines TRBV18 with TRBJ2-7, with TRBD2 as a possible D gene (6 bases). This CDR3 has 14 residues. Germline V gene data show CDR1 as KGHSH and CDR2 as LQKENI. The CDR3 DNA reads TGTGCCAGCTCTATGACGGAGGGTCTCTACGAGCAATACTTC. Encoded protein: CASSMTEGLYEQYF.

This clone was recorded a few times. The same CDR3 is also encoded by other DNA sequences in this sample. The rearrangement joins TRBV18 to TRBJ2-2, with D hard to call. Germline V lookup: CDR1 KGHSH, CDR2 LQKENI. This CDR3 is 13 amino acids long. V lost 3 bases and J 6 bases, leaving 8 bases between the germline ends. DNA for the CDR3: TGTGCCAGCTCACCGAGAGGTTCCGGGGAGCTGTTTTTT. Residues: CASSPRGSGELFF.

This rearrangement joins TRBV9 to TRBJ2-3; tentative D call: TRBD2 (6 bases). CDR1 and CDR2 (germline): SGDLS, YYNGEE. The CDR3 covers 15 residues. Trimming shortened V by 0 bases and J by 3 bases, and 11 bases separated the two germline ends. The CDR3 coding sequence is TGTGCCAGCAGCGTAGCTAGCGCGAGAACAGATACGCAGTATTTT. Translating gives CASSVASARTDTQYF.

This clone occurred a few times. The genes are TRBV7-6 and TRBJ2-5; 11 positions match TRBD2. The germline CDR1 and CDR2 sequences are SGHVS and FNYEAQ. The CDR3 loop spans 16 amino acids. V was pared by 5 bases and J by 2 bases, with 7 bases of the junction left unmatched. CDR3 bases: TGTGCCAGCAGCCCCTTGAGACTAGCGGGACAAGAGACCCAGTACTTC. It specifies CASSPLRLAGQETQYF.

V and J are TRBV7-2 and TRBJ2-1; D is ambiguous. Germline V CDR1 and CDR2: SGHTA, FQGNSA. There are 13 residues in the CDR3. V lost 7 bases and J 6 bases, leaving 13 bases between the germline ends. CDR3 in amino acids: CASTLTRSNEQFF. The CDR3 region has the DNA TGTGCCAGCACCCTGACGAGGTCCAATGAGCAGTTCTTC.

This clone was seen a handful of times. This chain connects TRBV10-3 to TRBJ1-6, with D perhaps TRBD1 (5 bases). Per the germline V gene, CDR1 is ENHRY and CDR2 is SYGVKD. There are 15 residues in the CDR3. V was pared by 2 bases and J by 5 bases, with 10 bases between. The CDR3 coding sequence is TGTGCCATCAGTGAGCGGGGGGGGGATAATTCACCCCTCCACTTT. It specifies CAISERGGDNSPLHF.

There are many counts of this clone. This rearrangement joins TRBV7-9 to TRBJ2-5; the match to TRBD1 covers 7 bases. V lost 1 base and J lost 4; bases outside the gene matches: 9. This CDR3 is built from 16 residues. CDR1 is SEHNR and CDR2 is FQNEAQ in the germline V gene (reference sequence). The chain's CDR3 is CASSLEGSRQGETQYF. The CDR3 nucleotides are TGTGCCAGCAGCTTAGAGGGCTCCCGACAGGGAGAGACCCAGTACTTC.

The chain joins TRBV19 to TRBJ2-7; D gene ambiguous. With 3 bases removed from V and 2 bases from J, the gap between germline ends came to 8 bases. The CDR3 has 13 amino acids. The germline gives CDR1 LNHDA, CDR2 SQIVND (reference sequence). CDR3 sequence (DNA): TGTGCCAGTAGTATGTCCAGAACCTACGAGCAGTACTTC. It encodes CASSMSRTYEQYF.

In its sample, this clone was seen a few times. The chain links TRBV7-7 to TRBJ2-2; 7 bases agree with TRBD2. This CDR3 is 15 amino acids long. The V and J ends lost 4 bases and 7 bases, in that order; junction bases with no gene match: 9. Per germline, CDR1 SSHAT and CDR2 FNYEAQ (reference sequence). The CDR3 DNA reads as TGTGCCAGCAGCTCGATCGGGACTACGGGCGGGGAGCTGTTTTTT. It encodes CASSSIGTTGGELFF.

The chain has TRBV19 and TRBJ1-1, with D tentatively TRBD1 (5 bases). Per the germline V gene, CDR1 is LNHDA and CDR2 is SQIVND (reference sequence). Trimming took off 6 bases at V and 1 base at J, with 9 bases between the two ends. This CDR3 is built from 13 residues. This CDR3 reads CASREGANTEAFF. In DNA, the CDR3 is TGTGCCAGTAGGGAAGGGGCGAACACTGAAGCTTTCTTT.

J is TRBJ1-6 and V is TRBV4-3; 8 bases match TRBD1. In germline, CDR1 is LGHNA, CDR2 YSLEER. With V trimmed by 0 bases and J by 5 bases, 3 bases remained unmatched. The length of the CDR3 is 16 residues. The CDR3 DNA follows: TGCGCCAGCAGCCAAGAGAGACAGGGGAATAATTCACCCCTCCACTTT. Its protein product is CASSQERQGNNSPLHF.

This clone was counted many times. The chain combines TRBV9 with TRBJ2-3, with 7 bases that match TRBD1. V gave up 3 bases and J gave up 3 bases; unmatched junction bases: 4. The CDR3 spans 14 residues. The germline V gene has CDR1 SGDLS and CDR2 YYNGEE. The CDR3 DNA sequence: TGTGCCAGCAGCGGACAGGGTGGGACAGATACGCAGTATTTT. Protein: CASSGQGGTDTQYF.

This clone was seen repeatedly, ten times or more. V usage is TRBV19 and J usage is TRBJ2-1; 7 nucleotides line up with TRBD2. V dropped 2 bases and J dropped 4; count of bases not matched to a gene: 5. Looked up from germline, CDR1 is LNHDA and CDR2 is SQIVND (reference sequence). The CDR3 has 15 amino acids. The CDR3 reads CASSINSGLYNEQFF. Here the CDR3 DNA reads TGTGCCAGTAGTATAAATAGCGGGTTATACAATGAGCAGTTCTTC.

V usage is TRBV7-8 and J usage is TRBJ2-5; 10 positions agree with TRBD2. From germline, CDR1 is SGHVS and CDR2 FQNEAQ. With V trimmed by 0 bases and J by 6 bases, 7 bases remained unmatched. There are 16 residues in the CDR3. The CDR3 DNA is TGTGCCAGCAGCTTAGCGCTTAGCGGGGGGATAAAGACCCAGTACTTC. Translating gives CASSLALSGGIKTQYF.

This rearrangement joins TRBV6-5 to TRBJ2-2, with a weak D call TRBD2 (6 bases). Germline CDR1 reads MNHEY; CDR2 reads SVGAGI. The CDR3 has 13 amino acids. Between the trimmed V and J ends, which lost 11 bases and 5 bases, there was a span of 15 bases. CDR3 bases: TGTGCCTCCCGAGGGGCGGGGACCGGGGAGCTGTTTTTT. This codes for CASRGAGTGELFF.

The V and J genes are TRBV9 and TRBJ2-3; no clear D. The V gene lost 0 bases and the J gene lost 1 base, with 6 bases spanning the gap. Germline-derived CDR1 and CDR2 are SGDLS and YYNGEE. The CDR3 runs to 14 residues. The CDR3 loop is CASSVVSRTDTQYF. DNA for the CDR3: TGTGCCAGCAGCGTAGTAAGCCGCACAGATACGCAGTATTTT.

This clone was seen only a few times. This rearrangement joins TRBV25-1 to TRBJ2-2; D not certain. CDR1 MGHDK and CDR2 SYGVNS come from the germline V gene. The V gene lost 4 bases and the J gene lost 1 base, with 4 bases spanning the gap. The length of the CDR3 is 13 residues. The CDR3 sequence is CASSAVNTGELFF. In DNA, the CDR3 is TGTGCCAGCAGTGCGGTGAACACCGGGGAGCTGTTTTTT.

This clone was counted only a few times. The CDR3 DNA follows: TGTGCCAGCAGCGCACCCCCGGGGACCTACGAGCAGTACTTC. Encoded protein: CASSAPPGTYEQYF. This chain uses TRBV6-5 with TRBJ2-7, with a possible D match to TRBD2 (5 bases). The germline gives CDR1 MNHEY, CDR2 SVGAGI. This CDR3 is 14 amino acids long. The V and J ends lost 6 bases and 2 bases respectively, with 14 bases between them.

A few counts support this clone. The V call is TRBV7-2, the J call TRBJ1-1, with 9 bases that match TRBD1. The V segment lost 4 bases and the J segment 3 bases; nucleotides outside the gene matches: 6. The CDR3 totals 15 residues. Per the germline V gene, CDR1 is SGHTA and CDR2 is FQGNSA. The CDR3 sequence is CASSSYRGRDTEAFF. The CDR3, as DNA: TGTGCCAGCAGCTCATACAGGGGGCGCGACACTGAAGCTTTCTTT.

This clone was counted between two and nine times. This rearrangement joins TRBV7-2 to TRBJ2-7, with 8 bases aligning to TRBD1. V shed 5 bases, J shed 4 bases, and the junction held 7 bases outside the gene matches. Germline CDR1 SGHTA, CDR2 FQGNSA. The CDR3 is 14 amino acids. CDR3 in amino acids: CASSERNRGYEQYF. CDR3 DNA: TGTGCCAGCAGCGAAAGAAACAGGGGGTACGAGCAGTACTTC. Filled out from reference TRBV7-2 and TRBJ2-7, the complete variable domain reads GAGVSQSPSNKVTEKGKDVELRCDPISGHTALYWYRQSLGQGLEFLIYFQGNSAPDKSGLPSDRFSAERTGGSVSTLTIQRTQQEDSAVYLCASSERNRGYEQYFGPGTRLTVT.

This clone was observed many times. V and J are TRBV5-4 and TRBJ2-4; D is unresolved. Germline V gene lookup returns CDR1 SGHNT and CDR2 YYREEE (reference sequence). This CDR3 has 12 amino acids. Trimming pared 0 bases from V and 6 bases from J, leaving 4 bases between. As DNA, the CDR3 is TGTGCCAGCAGCTTGGACGGAAACATTCAGTACTTC. Its protein is CASSLDGNIQYF.

The rearrangement uses TRBV5-1 and TRBJ2-7, with TRBD1 as a possible D gene (6 bases). The CDR3 sequence is 15 residues long. V lost 4 bases and J lost 0, with 14 bases in between. Germline CDR1 is SGHRS and CDR2 is YFSETQ. The CDR3 region has the DNA TGCGCCAGCAGCCAAATTCCGGACAGCTCCTACGAGCAGTACTTC. Translation gives CASSQIPDSSYEQYF.

This clone appeared a few times. The V gene is TRBV5-1, the J gene TRBJ1-6; D is uncertain. CDR1 is SGHRS and CDR2 is YFSETQ in the germline V gene. The CDR3 runs 15 residues. Between the trimmed V and J ends, which lost 4 bases and 4 bases, there was a span of 12 bases. The CDR3 DNA reads as TGCGCCAGCAGCAACCCTTTCGCGTATAATTCACCCCTCCACTTT. Translating gives CASSNPFAYNSPLHF.

The chain is built from TRBV18 and TRBJ1-6; 7 positions match TRBD1. V lost 1 base to trimming and J lost 5 bases; unmatched junction nucleotides: 2. CDR3 length: 15 amino acids. The V gene's germline CDR1 is KGHSH and CDR2 LQKENI. The CDR3 reads CASSPRTGDNSPLHF. The CDR3, as DNA: TGTGCCAGCTCACCACGGACAGGTGATAATTCACCCCTCCACTTT.

The V and J genes are TRBV30 and TRBJ1-5; D is possibly TRBD1 (5 bases). Germline CDR1 and CDR2: GTSNPN and SVGIG (reference sequence). CDR3 length: 14 amino acids. Deletions cut 5 bases from V and 5 bases from J, with 16 bases between. Here the CDR3 reads CAWATTVGYQPQHF. The DNA of the CDR3 is TGTGCCTGGGCGACGACAGTGGGGTATCAGCCCCAGCATTTT.

The chain joins TRBV6-5 to TRBJ1-5, with 8 nucleotides matching TRBD1. Per the germline V gene, CDR1 is MNHEY and CDR2 is SVGAGI. The ends lost 5 bases at V and 5 bases at J; junction bases unmatched: 8. CDR3 length equals 15 residues. In DNA, the CDR3 is TGTGCCAGCAGTCCGACAGGGGCCTGGGATCAGCCCCAGCATTTT. Its translation: CASSPTGAWDQPQHF.

This clone was seen ten or more times. The genes are TRBV29-1 and TRBJ2-1; D ambiguous. This CDR3 is built from 13 residues. Germline V lookup: CDR1 SQVTM, CDR2 ANQGSEA. With 4 bases removed from V and 10 bases from J, the gap between germline ends came to 17 bases. For the CDR3, the DNA is TGCAGCGTTGCGAAAGCCCCGCCGCTCGAGCAGTTCTTC. Its protein product is CSVAKAPPLEQFF.